The clone carrying this T cell receptor (beta chain) was seen repeatedly, ten times or more. Its specificity is unknown. The data were taken from a study of response to subunit inactivated influenza vaccine. Points from the study as a whole: Each seasonal flu vaccination may recruit only limited new T cells, authors suggested.

TCRdb recomputed calls from the RT-PCR reads with MiXCR, one row per CDR3 protein. The table records approximately 680,000 distinct CDR3 sequences, around a sixth of them present only once. Germline V gene lookup returns CDR1 SGHVS and CDR2 FQNEAQ. J was trimmed by 1 base and V by 5 bases; bases with no gene match: 8. The CDR3 covers 17 residues. The starting material was PBMCs from blood, obtained roughly 12 days after vaccination. The chain joins TRBV7-8 to TRBJ2-1, with 10 bases fitting TRBD2. This clonotype originated in a man aged 50 or older who received an inactivated influenza vaccine. In DNA, the CDR3 is TGTGCCAGCAGCATTTGGACTAGCGGCTCATCCTACAATGAGCAGTTCTTC. Protein product: CASSIWTSGSSYNEQFF.